The text below deals with one TCR beta chain. Its antigen is unidentified. A much larger clone lies one base from this, so it may be a read error. These data come from a study of human T cells and chemical hapten exposure. Study outcomes and limitations: All donors were alopecia patients, so their immunity may differ from that of healthy people.

From germline, CDR1 is KGHSH and CDR2 LQKENI. The CDR3 loop spans 14 amino acids. Between the trimmed V and J ends, which lost 4 bases and 7 bases, there was a span of 15 bases. Time point described: patch test 1, 2 weeks after DPC sensitization. Treatment specified: therapeutic diphenylcyclopropenone sensitization with weekly scalp DPC. TCRdb itself ran the RACE reads through MiXCR, one entry per CDR3 protein. The table records about 340,000 distinct CDR3 sequences, approximately 6.9% of them present only once. The chain carries TRBV18 and TRBJ2-3, with a tentative D call TRBD2 (6 bases). This TCR derives from a woman aged 18-30 years with alopecia areata. Some clones in this sample may be carry-over from other donors' samples. This specimen was whole blood, taken in connection with sensitization to the hapten diphenylcyclopropenone (DPC). In DNA, the CDR3 is TGTGCCAGCTCACTGGAAAGGGAGGCTAATACGCAGTATTTT. This encodes CASSLEREANTQYF.